Listed below are T cell receptor beta chains from one sample, sequenced in a study of CD8+CD57+ T cells in acquired aplastic anemia. TCRdb processed the reads anew with MiXCR; each CDR3 protein has one entry. The sample includes some 170,000 distinct CDR3 sequences, 40% to 55% seen only once; the top ten take under 1.2%. Sequenced sample: sorted CD4+, CD8+, or CD8+CD57+ T cells (not recorded which) from PBMCs. The source is a human donor with aplastic anemia. Each CDR3 is given with its conserved first and last residue. D genes are given only for firm matches. Clone size is given for some rows only: seen once, a few or many times, or a class if the clone is expanded.

J gene: TRBJ2-7; clone size: many; CDR3 length: 15; V gene: TRBV12-3/TRBV12-4; D gene: TRBD2; CDR3 protein: CASSFGQRGEYEQYF; CDR3 DNA: TGTGCCAGCAGTTTCGGGCAGCGGGGGGAGTACGAGCAGTACTTC
J gene: TRBJ2-7; clone size: few; CDR3 length: 14; V gene: TRBV10-3; D gene: -; CDR3 protein: CAISELTGSREQYF; CDR3 DNA: TGTGCCATCAGTGAGTTAACAGGGTCGCGCGAGCAGTACTTC
J gene: TRBJ2-1; clone size: -; CDR3 length: 15; V gene: TRBV11-1; D gene: TRBD1; CDR3 protein: CASSPTGATYNEQFF; CDR3 DNA: TGTGCCAGCAGCCCCACAGGGGCAACCTACAATGAGCAGTTCTTC
J gene: TRBJ2-1; clone size: -; CDR3 length: 15; V gene: TRBV7-3; D gene: TRBD2; CDR3 protein: CASSLAFGGAREQFF; CDR3 DNA: TGTGCCAGCAGCTTAGCGTTCGGGGGGGCCCGCGAGCAGTTCTTC
J gene: TRBJ2-1; clone size: -; CDR3 length: 16; V gene: TRBV12-3/TRBV12-4; D gene: -; CDR3 protein: CASRPRGTVGGNEQFF; CDR3 DNA: TGTGCCAGCAGGCCCAGAGGGACAGTGGGGGGCAATGAGCAGTTCTTC
J gene: TRBJ2-2; clone size: -; CDR3 length: 13; V gene: TRBV11-1; D gene: -; CDR3 protein: CASSSKYTGELFF; CDR3 DNA: TGTGCCAGCAGCTCCAAATACACCGGGGAGCTGTTTTTT
J gene: TRBJ2-7; clone size: -; CDR3 length: 13; V gene: TRBV2; D gene: TRBD2; CDR3 protein: CASVDGTIWEQYF; CDR3 DNA: TGTGCCAGCGTTGACGGGACTATTTGGGAGCAGTACTTC
J gene: TRBJ1-1; clone size: -; CDR3 length: 11; V gene: TRBV7-9; D gene: -; CDR3 protein: CASSTAAEAFF; CDR3 DNA: TGTGCCAGCAGCACCGCAGCTGAAGCTTTCTTT
J gene: TRBJ1-4; clone size: many; CDR3 length: 13; V gene: TRBV9; D gene: -; CDR3 protein: CASSEGLGEKLFF; CDR3 DNA: TGTGCCAGCAGCGAAGGACTAGGGGAAAAACTGTTTTTT
J gene: TRBJ1-5; clone size: many; CDR3 length: 12; V gene: TRBV2; D gene: -; CDR3 protein: CASSEEVSAQHF; CDR3 DNA: TGTGCCAGCAGTGAAGAGGTTTCGGCCCAGCATTTT
J gene: TRBJ2-3; clone size: -; CDR3 length: 17; V gene: TRBV11-2; D gene: -; CDR3 protein: CASSLGQGWVPTDTQYF; CDR3 DNA: TGTGCCAGCAGCTTGGGTCAGGGGTGGGTACCTACAGATACGCAGTATTTT
J gene: TRBJ1-4; clone size: many; CDR3 length: 15; V gene: TRBV20-1; D gene: -; CDR3 protein: CSARRSGGRDEKLFF; CDR3 DNA: TGCAGTGCTAGGCGGTCCGGGGGCAGGGATGAAAAACTGTTTTTT
J gene: TRBJ2-7; clone size: -; CDR3 length: 15; V gene: TRBV10-3; D gene: TRBD1; CDR3 protein: CAISGGTGRNYEQYF; CDR3 DNA: TGTGCCATCAGTGGAGGGACAGGAAGAAACTACGAGCAGTACTTC
J gene: TRBJ2-2; clone size: many; CDR3 length: 17; V gene: TRBV7-7; D gene: -; CDR3 protein: CASSPHPQGANTGELFF; CDR3 DNA: TGTGCCAGCAGCCCACACCCACAGGGTGCGAACACCGGGGAGCTGTTTTTT
J gene: TRBJ2-1; clone size: -; CDR3 length: 16; V gene: TRBV24-1; D gene: TRBD2; CDR3 protein: CATSDPAGTRHNEQFF; CDR3 DNA: TGTGCCACCAGTGATCCGGCCGGGACTAGACACAATGAGCAGTTCTTC
J gene: TRBJ2-1; clone size: -; CDR3 length: 17; V gene: TRBV6-1; D gene: -; CDR3 protein: CAGSARGSFSSYNEQFF; CDR3 DNA: TGTGCCGGCAGTGCTCGGGGCAGCTTCAGCTCCTACAATGAGCAGTTCTTC
J gene: TRBJ1-1; clone size: -; CDR3 length: 15; V gene: TRBV7-2; D gene: -; CDR3 protein: CASSPRGGRNTEAFF; CDR3 DNA: TGTGCCAGCAGCCCCCGTGGGGGGAGGAACACTGAAGCTTTCTTT
J gene: TRBJ2-7; clone size: -; CDR3 length: 15; V gene: TRBV7-1; D gene: -; CDR3 protein: CASSSTQTGIYEQYF; CDR3 DNA: TGTGCCAGCAGCTCAACACAAACAGGAATCTACGAGCAGTACTTC
J gene: TRBJ2-7; clone size: many; CDR3 length: 15; V gene: TRBV7-2; D gene: -; CDR3 protein: CASSLRQGSSYEQYF; CDR3 DNA: TGTGCCAGCAGCTTACGCCAGGGGAGCTCCTACGAGCAGTACTTC
J gene: TRBJ2-5; clone size: -; CDR3 length: 14; V gene: TRBV9; D gene: -; CDR3 protein: CASSSEGVRETQYF; CDR3 DNA: TGTGCCAGCAGCTCCGAGGGGGTCCGCGAGACCCAGTACTTC
J gene: TRBJ1-6; clone size: -; CDR3 length: 12; V gene: TRBV10-1; D gene: -; CDR3 protein: CASSAGNSPLHF; CDR3 DNA: TGCGCCAGCTCGGCTGGAAATTCACCCCTCCACTTT
J gene: TRBJ1-1; clone size: -; CDR3 length: 14; V gene: TRBV5-1; D gene: -; CDR3 protein: CASSPTRATAEAFF; CDR3 DNA: TGCGCCAGCAGCCCTACGAGGGCCACTGCTGAAGCTTTCTTT
J gene: TRBJ2-5; clone size: few; CDR3 length: 13; V gene: TRBV10-3; D gene: -; CDR3 protein: CASSWGGPETQYF; CDR3 DNA: TGTGCCAGCAGTTGGGGGGGCCCGGAGACCCAGTACTTC
J gene: TRBJ1-2; clone size: -; CDR3 length: 14; V gene: TRBV7-2; D gene: TRBD1; CDR3 protein: CASSLNRGPGGYTF; CDR3 DNA: TGTGCCAGCAGCTTAAACAGGGGGCCTGGTGGCTACACCTTC